This TCR beta chain was captured in a study of shared T cell receptors in the human thymus (dated by TCRdb to the early 2020s). Looking at the study overall: The study examined how self-reactive, shared T-cell receptor alpha chains are generated in the human thymus.

A word on this clone: No antigen is known for it. No per-base quality is available; no much larger clone lies one base away.

Receptors were amplified or captured by the immunoSEQ multiplex PCR assay. Drawn from immuneACCESS, this table holds only the in-frame rearrangements with V and J called that TCRdb kept. Clones are partly lost; checked studies trace under half to an unresolved V gene and leave the rest unexplained. This sample holds 65,000 to 70,000 clones; about 95% were observed only once. Roughly 0.033% of the sample is held by the ten biggest clonotypes. The sequenced material came from thymocytes. This TCR derives from a human donor.

The encoded CDR3 is CASSLVGGPYNEQFF. At the DNA level, the sequence is TGTGCCAGCAGCTTAGTGGGGGGACCCTACAATGAGCAGTTCTTC. The chain is assembled from TRBV7-2 and TRBJ2-1, with a weak D call of TRBD2 (6 bases match). The germline V gene sets CDR1 to SGHTA and CDR2 to FQGNSA. Counted from cysteine to phenylalanine, this CDR3 has 15 amino acids. Only CDR3 DNA remains: 45 bases, in frame from the first base. V and J are truncated by 1 base and 2 bases respectively, leaving an intervening sequence of 9 bases.